This TCR beta chain appears in the sequencing data of a study of T cell repertoires in cytomegalovirus infection. Background on the study: CMV epitopes in the study were HLA-C-restricted (recently identified) and HLA-B-restricted (well studied). Signatures in public TCR beta sequences pointed to both CMV infection and matching HLA type.

MiXCR, run by TCRdb on the reads, gives a single entry per CDR3 protein. The profile covers about a million distinct CDR3 sequences, with approximately 31% appearing a single time and over 10% taken by the ten largest. The germline gives CDR1 SGHRS, CDR2 YFSETQ. The ends lost 0 bases at V and 4 bases at J; junction bases unmatched: 2. There are 15 residues in the CDR3. Comments on this clonotype: The antigen is unknown. The CDR3 ends on some other residue instead of the conserved phenylalanine or tryptophan, so this is likely a read error.

This sample comprised cultured CD8+ T cells from PBMCs, obtained from culture after CMV antigen stimulation. The V gene is TRBV5-1, the J gene TRBJ2-2, with 8 nucleotides matching TRBD2. The receptor comes from a human donor in good health (CMV status not recorded). Some clones in this sample may be carry-over from other donors' samples. The CDR3 DNA reads TGCGCCAGCAGCTTGGAAGGGACTAGCACCGGGGAGCTGTTTCTT. It yields the protein CASSLEGTSTGELFL.